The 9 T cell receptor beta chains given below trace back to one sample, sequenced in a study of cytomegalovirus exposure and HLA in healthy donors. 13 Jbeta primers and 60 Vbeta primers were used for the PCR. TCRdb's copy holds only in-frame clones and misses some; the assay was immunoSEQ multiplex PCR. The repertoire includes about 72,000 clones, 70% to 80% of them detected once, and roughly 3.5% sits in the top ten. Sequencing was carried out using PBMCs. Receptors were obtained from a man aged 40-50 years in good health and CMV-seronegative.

The CDR3: CASSLGNQGPNHYNEQFF. The CDR3 nucleotides are TGTGCCAGCAGCTTAGGGAATCAGGGCCCCAATCACTACAATGAGCAGTTCTTC. This chain connects TRBV7-6 to TRBJ2-1; possibly TRBD1 for D (5 bases). The germline gives CDR1 SGHVS, CDR2 FNYEAQ. V was cut by 1 base and J by 3 bases, with 19 bases left in between. This CDR3 comprises 18 residues.

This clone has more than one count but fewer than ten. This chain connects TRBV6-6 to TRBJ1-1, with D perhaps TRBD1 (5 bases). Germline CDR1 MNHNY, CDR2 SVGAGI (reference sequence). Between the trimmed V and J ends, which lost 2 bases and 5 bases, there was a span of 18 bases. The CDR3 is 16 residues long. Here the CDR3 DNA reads TGTGCCAGCAGTTACGGTTACGGAAGGGGAGGTACTGAAGCTTTCTTT. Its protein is CASSYGYGRGGTEAFF.

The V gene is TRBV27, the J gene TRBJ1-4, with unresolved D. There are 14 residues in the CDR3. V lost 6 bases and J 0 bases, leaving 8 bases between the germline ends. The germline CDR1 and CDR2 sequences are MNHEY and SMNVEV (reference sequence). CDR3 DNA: TGTGCCAGCAGGGTACACGCAACTAATGAAAAACTGTTTTTT. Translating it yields CASRVHATNEKLFF.

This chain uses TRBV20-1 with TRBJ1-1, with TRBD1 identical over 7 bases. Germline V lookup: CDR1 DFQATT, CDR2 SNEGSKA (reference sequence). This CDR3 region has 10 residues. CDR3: CKGQDTEAFF. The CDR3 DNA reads TGCAAAGGACAGGACACTGAAGCTTTCTTT.

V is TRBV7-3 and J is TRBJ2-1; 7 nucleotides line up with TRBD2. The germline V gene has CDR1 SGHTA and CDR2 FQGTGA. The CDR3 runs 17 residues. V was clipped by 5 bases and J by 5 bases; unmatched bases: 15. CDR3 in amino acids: CASSPYMSGATDNEQFF. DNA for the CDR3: TGTGCCAGCAGCCCCTATATGAGCGGGGCGACCGACAATGAGCAGTTCTTC.

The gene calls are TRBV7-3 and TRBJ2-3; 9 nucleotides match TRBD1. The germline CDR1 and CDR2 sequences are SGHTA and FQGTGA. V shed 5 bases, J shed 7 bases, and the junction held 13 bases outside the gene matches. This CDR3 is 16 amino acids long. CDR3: CASSPKQGAGLNTQYF. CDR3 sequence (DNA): TGTGCCAGCAGCCCCAAACAGGGGGCCGGGCTGAATACGCAGTATTTT.

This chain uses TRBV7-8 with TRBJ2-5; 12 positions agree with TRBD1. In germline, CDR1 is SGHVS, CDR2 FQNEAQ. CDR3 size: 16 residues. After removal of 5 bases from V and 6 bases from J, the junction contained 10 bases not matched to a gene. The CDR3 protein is CASSPRGTGGLQTQYF. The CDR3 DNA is TGTGCCAGCAGCCCGCGCGGGACAGGGGGCCTTCAGACCCAGTACTTC.

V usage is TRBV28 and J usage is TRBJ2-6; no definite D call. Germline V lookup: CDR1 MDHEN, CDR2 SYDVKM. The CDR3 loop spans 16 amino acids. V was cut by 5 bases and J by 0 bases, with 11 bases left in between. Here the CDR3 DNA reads TGTGCCAGCAGTCCCACACGCCTCTCTGGGGCCAACGTCCTGACTTTC. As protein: CASSPTRLSGANVLTF.

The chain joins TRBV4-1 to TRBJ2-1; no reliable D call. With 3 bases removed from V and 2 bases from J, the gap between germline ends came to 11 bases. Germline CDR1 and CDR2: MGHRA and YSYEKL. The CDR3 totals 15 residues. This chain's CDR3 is CASSQAGSTYNEQFF. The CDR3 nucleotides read TGCGCCAGCAGCCAGGCCGGGTCTACCTACAATGAGCAGTTCTTC.